The T cell receptor beta chain under discussion was sequenced for a study of blood T cell repertoires in COVID-19. Study-level background: Whether acute or convalescent, the COVID-19 samples came from the United States, Italy and Spain. T cells, B-cell-depleted T cells, or PBMCs provided the cDNA or gDNA that served as material.

Original data processing: Estimated nucleated cell counts came from reference gene primer amplification. Method: immunoSEQ multiplex PCR; TCRdb's copy keeps in-frame clones and lacks some. V and J calls and clone size come straight from that table; D and trimming were deduced from the DNA. The repertoire holds about 180,000 clones, with over 75% as singletons. The ends lost 2 bases at V and 1 base at J; junction bases unmatched: 4. This CDR3 contains 15 residues. Germline assignment: CDR1 GTSNPN and CDR2 SVGIG (reference sequence). The sample consisted of peripheral blood. The chain carries TRBV30 and TRBJ2-3, with 9 bases fitting TRBD2. The clonotype comes from a man in his forties with active or convalescent COVID-19. The CDR3 DNA reads TGTGCCTGGAGTTTGACTAGCGGAGGCACAGATACGCAGTATTTT. This sequence encodes CAWSLTSGGTDTQYF.